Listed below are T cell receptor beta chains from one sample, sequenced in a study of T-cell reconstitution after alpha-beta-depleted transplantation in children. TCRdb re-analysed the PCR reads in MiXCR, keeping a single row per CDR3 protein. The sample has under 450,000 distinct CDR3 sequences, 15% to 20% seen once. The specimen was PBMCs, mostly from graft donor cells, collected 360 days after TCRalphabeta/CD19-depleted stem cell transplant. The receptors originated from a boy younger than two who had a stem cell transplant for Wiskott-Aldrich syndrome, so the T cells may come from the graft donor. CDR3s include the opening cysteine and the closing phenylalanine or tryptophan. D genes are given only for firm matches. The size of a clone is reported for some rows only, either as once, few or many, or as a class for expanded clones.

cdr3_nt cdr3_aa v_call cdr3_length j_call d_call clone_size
TGTGCCAGCAGCTTAAGCGGGAGGGATTACGAGCAGTACTTC CASSLSGRDYEQYF TRBV5-6 14 TRBJ2-7 TRBD2 .
TGTGCCAGCTCGCCTTCCGGGACGGACTACGAGCAGTACTTC CASSPSGTDYEQYF TRBV10-3 14 TRBJ2-7 . .
TGCAGCGTTTTGAGAGAGACCCAGTACTTC CSVLRETQYF TRBV29-1 10 TRBJ2-5 . .
TGTGCCAGCAGTTCGGGGGGCCCACCCTACAATGAGCAGTTCTTC CASSSGGPPYNEQFF TRBV6-5 15 TRBJ2-1 . many
TGCGCCAGCAGCTTTATTGGACTAGCGGGAGGGCGGATTGGCAATGAGCAGTTCTTC CASSFIGLAGGRIGNEQFF TRBV5-1 19 TRBJ2-1 TRBD2 .
TGCAGTGCTACTACTCGGTCCGAGCAGTACTTC CSATTRSEQYF TRBV20-1 11 TRBJ2-7 . .
TGTGCCAGCAGTTTCGTGGGGGGGCACAATGGCTACACCTTC CASSFVGGHNGYTF TRBV27 14 TRBJ1-2 . few
TGTGCCAGCAGCCCCAGCGGGGGGGCCGTAGATACGCAGTATTTT CASSPSGGAVDTQYF TRBV28 15 TRBJ2-3 TRBD2 few
TGCGCCAGCAGCTTGGTGGGCTTGAGGACCGGGGAGCTGTTTTTT CASSLVGLRTGELFF TRBV5-1 15 TRBJ2-2 . few
TGTGCCAGCAGTGCAAGGGTCTCCTCCTACGAGCAGTACTTC CASSARVSSYEQYF TRBV12-3/TRBV12-4 14 TRBJ2-7 . few
TGTGCCTGGAGTGTTGGAAGGAACTGGCGGGAGGGTGCGACCCAGTACTTC CAWSVGRNWREGATQYF TRBV30 17 TRBJ2-5 TRBD2 .
TGTGCCAGCAGCTTGAAACGCAGCCAAGAGACCCAGTACTTC CASSLKRSQETQYF TRBV5-6 14 TRBJ2-5 . few
TGTGCCAGCAGTTTTGGACCCGACACTTTCTACGAGCAGTACTTC CASSFGPDTFYEQYF TRBV12-3/TRBV12-4 15 TRBJ2-7 . .
TGTGCCAGCAGCTTAGGAGGACCGGCGGATACGCAGTATTTT CASSLGGPADTQYF TRBV13 14 TRBJ2-3 . .
TGTGCAGGGGGATTCCTCGGAGGCTACACCTTC CAGGFLGGYTF TRBV28 11 TRBJ1-2 . few